This T cell receptor (beta chain) was obtained from a study of cytomegalovirus exposure and HLA in healthy donors. Study background: Of several hundred genotyped donors, more than 65% grouped in the Caucasian-associated ancestry cluster. General study points: Highly shared sequence variants in one cluster were likely a sequencing artifact.

This clone was found a few times. What it binds is unknown. CDR3 length equals 13 residues. V lost 3 bases, J lost 12 bases, and 18 bases lay in between. The germline gives CDR1 LGHNA, CDR2 YNFKEQ. Researchers ran the PCR with 60 Vbeta and 13 Jbeta primers. This table comes from immunoSEQ multiplex PCR, and its TCRdb copy is limited to in-frame clones, with some not included. The repertoire includes some 140,000 clones, roughly 80% of them detected once, and 8.8% sits in the top ten. The receptor was derived from a woman aged 50 to 60 in good health and CMV-seropositive. The chain links TRBV4-2 to TRBJ2-7, with D possibly being TRBD1 (6 bases). Sequenced: PBMCs. The CDR3 loop is CASSQSGGEGVYF. Here the CDR3 DNA reads TGTGCCAGCAGCCAGAGTGGTGGAGAGGGGGTGTACTTC.